The next 24 T cell receptor beta chains were all read from a single sample in a study of PD-1 blockade in classical Hodgkin lymphoma. The repertoire was sequenced with immunoSEQ multiplex PCR; TCRdb's copy has only in-frame clones and lacks some. The profile shows about 96,000 clones, approximately 94% of them singletons. Time point meaning: cycle 4 day 1 (C4D1), after 5 to 7 weeks of nivolumab. Every single patient, without exception, relapsed after autologous stem cell transplantation, and brentuximab vedotin exposure varied. The specimen comprised peripheral blood mononuclear cells (PBMCs), sampled before the fourth cycle of nivolumab. These receptors came from a human donor with classical Hodgkin lymphoma.

This chain links TRBV7-9 with TRBJ2-2, with TRBD2 as a possible D gene (6 bases). This CDR3 is 16 amino acids long. Germline assignment: CDR1 SEHNR and CDR2 FQNEAQ (reference sequence). With 3 bases removed from V and 2 bases from J, the gap between germline ends came to 13 bases. The CDR3 spells CASSLLAMGNTGELFF. CDR3 sequence (DNA): TGTGCCAGCAGCTTGCTAGCGATGGGTAACACCGGGGAGCTGTTTTTT.

The chain employs TRBV7-8 and TRBJ2-1; D remains unclear. Germline V lookup: CDR1 SGHVS, CDR2 FQNEAQ. The CDR3 totals 15 residues. The germline V and J ends were trimmed by 1 base and 4 bases, with 11 bases remaining between them. CDR3 protein: CASSLVAQQYNEQFF. For the CDR3, the DNA is TGTGCCAGCAGCTTAGTGGCACAGCAATACAATGAGCAGTTCTTC.

The chain recombines TRBV19 with TRBJ1-2; 8 nucleotides match TRBD1. V lost 10 bases and J lost 2; bases outside the gene matches: 6. The CDR3 loop spans 13 amino acids. Germline lookup yields CDR1 LNHDA and CDR2 SQIVND (reference sequence). The CDR3 DNA follows: TGTGCCACCCGACAGGGGCTCAACTATGGCTACACCTTC. Amino acid sequence: CATRQGLNYGYTF.

The chain uses TRBV6-6 and TRBJ1-2, with D perhaps matching TRBD1 (6 bases). The CDR3 covers 14 residues. Germline V gene lookup returns CDR1 MNHNY and CDR2 SVGAGI (reference sequence). The V end was cut by 4 bases, the J end by 0 bases, with 9 bases between. The CDR3 DNA reads as TGTGCCAGCAGTTCGGGACAAGCTAACTATGGCTACACCTTC. This gives the protein CASSSGQANYGYTF.

The rearrangement links TRBV11-3 to TRBJ2-2; 8 positions agree with TRBD1. Trimming took 3 bases from V and 5 from J; bases not matched to a gene: 5. Per the germline V gene, CDR1 is SGHNT and CDR2 is YENEEA. CDR3 length: 15 residues. The CDR3, as DNA: TGTGCCAGCAGCTTCGGACAGGGATGGACCGGGGAGCTGTTTTTT. It specifies CASSFGQGWTGELFF.

The chain couples TRBV19 to TRBJ2-7; the D gene is possibly TRBD1 (6 bases). The germline V gene has CDR1 LNHDA and CDR2 SQIVND (reference sequence). Trimming removed 6 bases from V and 5 bases from J, with 14 bases in between. This CDR3 is 13 amino acids long. CDR3 DNA sequence: TGTGCCAGTAGCCGAATACAGGGTAACGAGCAGTACTTC. Protein product: CASSRIQGNEQYF.

Here the CDR3 DNA reads TGTGCCTGGAGTGTACGGCGGGAGAGCGTCGATGAGCAGTTCTTC. Its protein is CAWSVRRESVDEQFF. The chain has TRBV30 and TRBJ2-1, with TRBD2 matching over 7 bases. V trimming: 0 bases; J trimming: 8 bases; junction bases outside the gene matches: 10. Germline lookup yields CDR1 GTSNPN and CDR2 SVGIG (reference sequence). This CDR3 contains 15 residues.

V and J are TRBV7-8 and TRBJ2-1, with D perhaps TRBD1 (5 bases). The germline V and J ends were trimmed by 4 bases and 10 bases, with 20 bases remaining between them. The CDR3 has 15 amino acids. Germline CDR1 SGHVS, CDR2 FQNEAQ. The chain's CDR3 is CASSSISGIMIEQFF. CDR3 DNA: TGTGCCAGCAGCTCCATATCAGGGATAATGATCGAGCAGTTCTTC.

The rearrangement links TRBV6-4 to TRBJ2-5; D not resolved. Trimming removed 2 bases at V and 5 bases at J, with 6 bases between. The CDR3 runs to 12 residues. CDR1 is MRHNA, CDR2 SNTAGT, per germline. CDR3 in amino acids: CASSDPSETQYF. The CDR3 DNA sequence: TGTGCCAGCAGTGACCCGTCGGAGACCCAGTACTTC.

V and J are TRBV19 and TRBJ2-7; a possible D gene is TRBD2 (6 bases). The V gene's germline CDR1 is LNHDA and CDR2 SQIVND (reference sequence). This CDR3 is built from 15 residues. V lost 11 bases, J lost 3 bases, and 23 bases lay in between. The DNA for the CDR3 is TGTGCCTCCAAAAGAACGGGGGATGGGTTCTACGAGCAGTACTTC. It translates to CASKRTGDGFYEQYF. Combining the CDR3 with reference TRBV19 and TRBJ2-7 gives the whole variable domain DGGITQSPKYLFRKEGQNVTLSCEQNLNHDAMYWYRQDPGQGLRLIYYSQIVNDFQKGDIAEGYSVSREKKESFPLTVTSAQKNPTAFYLCASKRTGDGFYEQYFGPGTRLTVT.

The chain employs TRBV11-2 and TRBJ2-5, with D possibly TRBD1 on 5 matching bases. In germline, CDR1 is SGHAT, CDR2 FQNNGV. Trimming took off 8 bases at V and 1 base at J, with 14 bases between the two ends. The CDR3 length is 14 residues. The CDR3 is CASGTGRTQETQYF. In nucleotides, the CDR3 is TGTGCCAGCGGAACAGGTCGGACCCAAGAGACCCAGTACTTC.

The CDR3, as DNA: TGTGCCAGCAGCTTGCCAGGGAGGGGTGAGCAGTTCTTC. Protein product: CASSLPGRGEQFF. The chain employs TRBV7-3 and TRBJ2-1, with 7 bases that match TRBD2. J lost 9 bases, V lost 3 bases, and 5 bases had no gene match. The CDR3 consists of 13 residues. Germline V gene lookup returns CDR1 SGHTA and CDR2 FQGTGA.

The chain links TRBV9 to TRBJ2-2; D is unclear. Germline V lookup: CDR1 SGDLS, CDR2 YYNGEE. CDR3 size: 14 residues. The germline V and J ends were trimmed by 5 bases and 3 bases, with 11 bases remaining between them. The CDR3 nucleotides read TGTGCCAGCAGTGAACAAGGGTACACCGGGGAGCTGTTTTTT. Protein: CASSEQGYTGELFF.

This chain joins TRBV27 and TRBJ2-7; 7 nucleotides agree with TRBD1. Trimming took 4 bases from V and 3 from J; bases not matched to a gene: 3. The CDR3 has 13 amino acids. Germline V gene lookup returns CDR1 MNHEY and CDR2 SMNVEV (reference sequence). Written as DNA, the CDR3 is TGTGCCAGCAGTTGGGGACAGAACTACGAGCAGTACTTC. It yields the protein CASSWGQNYEQYF.

The rearrangement uses TRBV11-2 and TRBJ2-6; a weak D match, TRBD1 (5 bases). This CDR3 is 15 amino acids long. CDR1 and CDR2 from the germline V gene are SGHAT and FQNNGV. The V and J ends lost 3 bases and 0 bases respectively, with 6 bases between them. In nucleotides, the CDR3 is TGTGCCAGCAGCTTTCAGGGCTCTGGGGCCAACGTCCTGACTTTC. Its protein is CASSFQGSGANVLTF.

The chain employs TRBV9 and TRBJ1-5; 9 bases match TRBD1. The germline CDR1 and CDR2 sequences are SGDLS and YYNGEE. CDR3 length equals 14 residues. J was trimmed by 7 bases and V by 0 bases; bases with no gene match: 2. CDR3 in amino acids: CASSVETGGQPQHF. CDR3 bases: TGTGCCAGCAGCGTAGAGACAGGGGGACAGCCCCAGCATTTT.

This chain links TRBV11-2 with TRBJ2-5; perhaps TRBD2 as D (5 bases). Germline assignment: CDR1 SGHAT and CDR2 FQNNGV. The CDR3 has 16 residues. V lost 5 bases, J lost 1 base, and 17 bases lay in between. CDR3 residues: CASSPRGVGAQETQYF. The CDR3 nucleotides are TGTGCCAGCAGCCCCCGCGGAGTGGGAGCCCAAGAGACCCAGTACTTC.

CDR3 nucleotide sequence: TGTGCCAGCTCACCAGAGGGGGTCGGTGCAGATACGCAGTATTTT. Translated, it gives CASSPEGVGADTQYF. The V call is TRBV18, the J call TRBJ2-3; TRBD1 might be the D (6 bases). This CDR3 is built from 15 residues. CDR1 and CDR2 (germline): KGHSH, LQKENI. V was pared by 2 bases and J by 4 bases, with 13 bases between.

This sequence joins TRBV5-1 and TRBJ2-2, with D perhaps TRBD1 (5 bases). The CDR3 contains 16 residues. The germline V gene has CDR1 SGHRS and CDR2 YFSETQ. Deletions cut 4 bases from V and 0 bases from J, with 13 bases between. The CDR3 here is CASSLDVGPNTGELFF. CDR3 DNA sequence: TGCGCCAGCAGCCTGGACGTGGGGCCGAACACCGGGGAGCTGTTTTTT.

The chain has TRBV12-5 and TRBJ2-5; the D is unclear. Trimming cost V 5 bases and J 7 bases, with 11 bases left between them. The CDR3 has 12 residues. In germline, CDR1 is LGHNT, CDR2 FRNRAP. CDR3 sequence reads: CASGTPAGTQYF. The CDR3 DNA reads TGTGCTAGTGGTACCCCAGCAGGGACCCAGTACTTC. Combining the CDR3 with reference TRBV12-5 and TRBJ2-5 gives the whole variable domain DARVTQTPRHKVTEMGQEVTMRCQPILGHNTVFWYRQTMMQGLELLAYFRNRAPLDDSGMPKDRFSAEMPDATLATLKIQPSEPRDSAVYFCASGTPAGTQYFGPGTRLLVL.

The genes are TRBV29-1 and TRBJ1-2; 10 nucleotides agree with TRBD1. The CDR3 is 14 amino acids. CDR1 and CDR2 from the germline V gene are SQVTM and ANQGSEA. V gave up 4 bases and J gave up 1 base; unmatched junction bases: 3. The CDR3 loop is CSVARDRGNYGYTF. The CDR3 bases are TGCAGCGTTGCCCGGGACAGGGGTAACTATGGCTACACCTTC. Full variable domain (outside the CDR3, taken from reference TRBV29-1 and TRBJ1-2): SAVISQKPSRDICQRGTSLTIQCQVDSQVTMMFWYRQQPGQSLTLIATANQGSEATYESGFVIDKFPISRPNLTFSTLTVSNMSPEDSSIYLCSVARDRGNYGYTFGSGTRLTVV.

The chain uses TRBV7-2 and TRBJ2-1, with a possible D match to TRBD1 (5 bases). The germline V and J ends were trimmed by 2 bases and 4 bases, with 12 bases remaining between them. Germline V gene data show CDR1 as SGHTA and CDR2 as FQGNSA. The CDR3 is 15 residues long. CDR3: CASSLRQNRYNEQFF. CDR3 bases: TGTGCCAGCAGCTTACGACAGAATAGATACAATGAGCAGTTCTTC.

This clone was picked up one time. The rearrangement uses TRBV10-3 and TRBJ2-3; 7 nucleotides line up with TRBD2. Unmatched junction bases numbered 11, after V lost 2 bases and J lost 0 bases. The CDR3 runs 18 residues. Germline CDR1 reads ENHRY; CDR2 reads SYGVKD. The chain's CDR3 is CAISESPQAGTSTDTQYF. The CDR3 nucleotides are TGTGCCATCAGTGAGAGTCCGCAAGCGGGAACTAGCACAGATACGCAGTATTTT.

This chain links TRBV2 with TRBJ2-1, with TRBD2 matching 8 bases. J lost 4 bases, V lost 7 bases, and 9 bases had no gene match. CDR3 length: 15 amino acids. CDR1 and CDR2 (germline): SNHLY, FYNNEI. CDR3 in amino acids: CASTEAPSGYNEQFF. CDR3 DNA: TGTGCCAGCACCGAAGCGCCTAGCGGGTACAATGAGCAGTTCTTC. The full variable domain, in which reference TRBV2 and TRBJ2-1 provide the parts outside the CDR3, is EPEVTQTPSHQVTQMGQEVILRCVPISNHLYFYWYRQILGQKVEFLVSFYNNEISEKSEIFDDQFSVERPDGSNFTLKIRSTKLEDSAMYFCASTEAPSGYNEQFFGPGTRLTVL.